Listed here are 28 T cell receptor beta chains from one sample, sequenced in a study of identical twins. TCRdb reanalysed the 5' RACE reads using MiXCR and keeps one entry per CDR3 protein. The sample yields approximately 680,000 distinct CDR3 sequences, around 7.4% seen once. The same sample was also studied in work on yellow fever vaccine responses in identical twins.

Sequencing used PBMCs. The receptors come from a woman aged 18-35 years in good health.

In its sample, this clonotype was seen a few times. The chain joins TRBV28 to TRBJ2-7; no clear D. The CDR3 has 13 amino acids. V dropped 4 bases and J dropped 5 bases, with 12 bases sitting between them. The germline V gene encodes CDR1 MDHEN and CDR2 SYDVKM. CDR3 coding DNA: TGTGCCAGCAGTTACCCCCTTCGGGACGAGCAGTACTTC. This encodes CASSYPLRDEQYF.

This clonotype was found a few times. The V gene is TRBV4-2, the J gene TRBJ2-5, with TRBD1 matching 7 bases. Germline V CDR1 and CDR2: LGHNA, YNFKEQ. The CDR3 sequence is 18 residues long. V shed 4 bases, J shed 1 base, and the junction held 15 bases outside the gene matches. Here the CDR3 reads CASSPTLIAQGVQETQYF. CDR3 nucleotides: TGTGCCAGCAGCCCAACACTTATAGCGCAGGGGGTCCAAGAGACCCAGTACTTC.

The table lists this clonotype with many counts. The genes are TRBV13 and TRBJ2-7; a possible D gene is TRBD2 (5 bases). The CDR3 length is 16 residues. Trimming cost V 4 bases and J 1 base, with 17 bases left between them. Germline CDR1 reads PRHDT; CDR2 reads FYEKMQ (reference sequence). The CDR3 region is CASSSGLPGSSYEQYF. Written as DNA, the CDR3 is TGTGCCAGCAGCTCTGGACTGCCAGGATCTTCCTACGAGCAGTACTTC.

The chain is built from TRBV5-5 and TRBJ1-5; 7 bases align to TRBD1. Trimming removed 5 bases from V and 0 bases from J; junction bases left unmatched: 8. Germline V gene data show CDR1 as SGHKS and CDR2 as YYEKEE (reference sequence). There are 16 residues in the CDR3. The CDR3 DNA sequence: TGTGCCAGCAGGGAAGGACAGGCTTATAGCAATCAGCCCCAGCATTTT. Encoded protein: CASREGQAYSNQPQHF.

CDR3 DNA: TGTGCCAGCAGCCAAGAAGTCGGCACAGCACTCACAGATACGCAGTATTTT. The encoded protein is CASSQEVGTALTDTQYF. The chain employs TRBV4-2 and TRBJ2-3; D is ambiguous. The germline V gene encodes CDR1 LGHNA and CDR2 YNFKEQ. Trimming shortened V by 0 bases and J by 2 bases, and 15 bases separated the two germline ends. The CDR3 extends over 17 amino acids.

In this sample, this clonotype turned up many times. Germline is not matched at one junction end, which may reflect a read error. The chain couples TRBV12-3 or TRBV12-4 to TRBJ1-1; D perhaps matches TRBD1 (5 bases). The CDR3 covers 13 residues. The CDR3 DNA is TGTGCCACCAGTTCCCTTGTCCCCCAGGGAGCTTTCTTT. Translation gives CATSSLVPQGAFF.

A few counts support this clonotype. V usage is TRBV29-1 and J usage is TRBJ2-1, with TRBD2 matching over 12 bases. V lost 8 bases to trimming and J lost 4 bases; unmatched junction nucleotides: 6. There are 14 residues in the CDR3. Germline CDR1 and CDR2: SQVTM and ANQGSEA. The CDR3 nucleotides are TGCAGCTCCTCTAGCGGGGGGGTTTACAATGAGCAGTTCTTC. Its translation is CSSSSGGVYNEQFF.

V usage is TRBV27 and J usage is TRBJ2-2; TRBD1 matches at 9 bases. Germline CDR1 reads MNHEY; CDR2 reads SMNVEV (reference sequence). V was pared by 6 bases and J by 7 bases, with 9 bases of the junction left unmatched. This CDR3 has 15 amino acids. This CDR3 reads CASRPGQGNYGELFF. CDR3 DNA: TGTGCCAGCAGGCCGGGACAGGGAAATTACGGGGAGCTGTTTTTT.

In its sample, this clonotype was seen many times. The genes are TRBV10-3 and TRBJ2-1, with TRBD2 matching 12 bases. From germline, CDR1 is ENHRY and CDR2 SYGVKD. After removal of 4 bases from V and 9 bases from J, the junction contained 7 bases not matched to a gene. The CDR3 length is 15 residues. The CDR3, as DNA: TGTGCCATCAGTGCCGCCGAACTAGCGGGAGGTGAGCAGTTCTTC. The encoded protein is CAISAAELAGGEQFF.

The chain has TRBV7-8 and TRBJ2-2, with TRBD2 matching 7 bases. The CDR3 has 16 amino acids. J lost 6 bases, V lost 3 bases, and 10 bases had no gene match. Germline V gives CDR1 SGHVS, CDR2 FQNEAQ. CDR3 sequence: CASSLGGTPRAGELFF. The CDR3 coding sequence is TGTGCCAGCAGCTTGGGGGGGACTCCGCGGGCCGGGGAGCTGTTTTTT.

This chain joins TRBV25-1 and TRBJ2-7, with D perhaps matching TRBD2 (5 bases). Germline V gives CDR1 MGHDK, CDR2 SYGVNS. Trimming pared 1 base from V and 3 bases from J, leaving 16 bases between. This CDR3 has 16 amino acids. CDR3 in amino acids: CASSELHREEDYEQYF. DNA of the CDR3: TGTGCCAGCAGTGAATTACACCGGGAAGAAGACTACGAGCAGTACTTC.

The CDR3 bases are TGTGCCAGCAGCCAGTACGGGGGGAACACTGAAGCTTTCTTT. Amino acids: CASSQYGGNTEAFF. The chain has TRBV3-1 and TRBJ1-1; TRBD1 might be the D (5 bases). CDR3 length equals 14 residues. CDR1 is LGHDT and CDR2 is YNNKEL in the germline V gene (reference sequence). V gave up 3 bases and J gave up 1 base, with 9 bases separating them. Full variable domain (missing parts from reference TRBV3-1 and TRBJ1-1): DTAVSQTPKYLVTQMGNDKSIKCEQNLGHDTMYWYKQDSKKFLKIMFSYNNKELIINETVPNRFSPKSPDKAHLNLHINSLELGDSAVYFCASSQYGGNTEAFFGQGTRLTVV.

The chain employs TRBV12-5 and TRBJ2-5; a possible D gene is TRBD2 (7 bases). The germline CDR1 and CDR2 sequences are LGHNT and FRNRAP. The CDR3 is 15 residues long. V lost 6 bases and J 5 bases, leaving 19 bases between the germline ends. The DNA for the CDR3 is TGTGCTAGTGGCCCAAACGGGGGGCGAGGGGAGACCCAGTACTTC. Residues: CASGPNGGRGETQYF.

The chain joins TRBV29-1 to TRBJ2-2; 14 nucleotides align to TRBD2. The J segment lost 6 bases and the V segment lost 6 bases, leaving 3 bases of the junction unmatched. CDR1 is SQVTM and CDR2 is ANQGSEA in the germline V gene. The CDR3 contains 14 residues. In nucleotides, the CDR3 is TGCAGCGTGACTAGCGGGAGGGCCTCCGGGGAGCTGTTTTTT. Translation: CSVTSGRASGELFF.

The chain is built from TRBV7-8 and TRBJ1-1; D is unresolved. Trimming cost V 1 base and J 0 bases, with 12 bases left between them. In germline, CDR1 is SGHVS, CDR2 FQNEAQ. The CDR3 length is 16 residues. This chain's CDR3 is CASSLVAQAMNTEAFF. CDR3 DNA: TGTGCCAGCAGCTTAGTCGCCCAGGCCATGAACACTGAAGCTTTCTTT.

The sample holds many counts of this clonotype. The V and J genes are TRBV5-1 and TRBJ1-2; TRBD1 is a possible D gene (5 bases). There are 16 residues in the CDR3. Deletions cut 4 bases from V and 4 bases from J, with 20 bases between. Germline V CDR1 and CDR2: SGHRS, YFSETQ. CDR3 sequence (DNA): TGCGCCAGCAGCCGCGCCGTGGGGAGGGGCCTCTATGGCTACACCTTC. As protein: CASSRAVGRGLYGYTF.

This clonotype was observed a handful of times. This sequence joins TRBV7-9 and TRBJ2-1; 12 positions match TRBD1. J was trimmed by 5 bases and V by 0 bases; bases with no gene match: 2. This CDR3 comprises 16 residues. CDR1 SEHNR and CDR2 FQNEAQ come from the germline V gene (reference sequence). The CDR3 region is CASSLAGTGGHNEQFF. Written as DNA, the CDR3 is TGTGCCAGCAGCTTAGCCGGGACAGGGGGCCACAATGAGCAGTTCTTC.

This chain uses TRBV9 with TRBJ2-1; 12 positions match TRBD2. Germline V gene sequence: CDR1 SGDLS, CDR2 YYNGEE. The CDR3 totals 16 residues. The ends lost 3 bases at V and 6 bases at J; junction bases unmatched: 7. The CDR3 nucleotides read TGTGCCAGCAGCGCCAGGACTAGCGGGACTGTCAATGAGCAGTTCTTC. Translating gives CASSARTSGTVNEQFF.

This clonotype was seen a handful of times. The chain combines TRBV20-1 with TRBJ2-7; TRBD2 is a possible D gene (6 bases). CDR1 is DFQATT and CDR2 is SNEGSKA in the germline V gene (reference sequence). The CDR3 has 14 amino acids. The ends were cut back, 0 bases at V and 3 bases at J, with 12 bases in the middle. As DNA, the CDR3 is TGCAGTGCTAGAGAGGCGGGAAGGCTCTACGAGCAGTACTTC. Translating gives CSAREAGRLYEQYF.

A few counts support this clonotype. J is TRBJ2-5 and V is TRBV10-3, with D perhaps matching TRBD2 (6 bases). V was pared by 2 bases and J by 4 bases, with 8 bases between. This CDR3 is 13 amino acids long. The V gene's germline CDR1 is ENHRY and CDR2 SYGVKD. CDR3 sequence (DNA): TGTGCCATCAGTGAGGGGGGAGGAGAGACCCAGTACTTC. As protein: CAISEGGGETQYF.

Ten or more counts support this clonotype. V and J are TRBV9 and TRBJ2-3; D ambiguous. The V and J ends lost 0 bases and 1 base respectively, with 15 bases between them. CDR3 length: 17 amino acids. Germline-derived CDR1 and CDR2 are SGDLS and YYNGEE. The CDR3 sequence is CASSVEGRPDGTDTQYF. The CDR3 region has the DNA TGTGCCAGCAGCGTAGAGGGCAGACCGGATGGCACAGATACGCAGTATTTT.

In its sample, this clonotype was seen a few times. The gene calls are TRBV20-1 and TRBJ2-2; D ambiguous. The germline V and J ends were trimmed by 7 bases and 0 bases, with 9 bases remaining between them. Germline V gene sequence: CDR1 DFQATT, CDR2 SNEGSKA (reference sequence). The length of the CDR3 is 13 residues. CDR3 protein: CSGKGSNTGELFF. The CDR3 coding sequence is TGCAGTGGGAAGGGTTCGAACACCGGGGAGCTGTTTTTT.

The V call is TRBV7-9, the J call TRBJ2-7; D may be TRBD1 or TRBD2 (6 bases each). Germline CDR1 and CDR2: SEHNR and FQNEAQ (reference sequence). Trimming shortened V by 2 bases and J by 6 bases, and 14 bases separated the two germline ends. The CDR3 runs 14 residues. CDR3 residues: CASSLQGTSTEQYF. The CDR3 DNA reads TGTGCCAGCAGCTTACAGGGGACTTCTACCGAGCAGTACTTC.

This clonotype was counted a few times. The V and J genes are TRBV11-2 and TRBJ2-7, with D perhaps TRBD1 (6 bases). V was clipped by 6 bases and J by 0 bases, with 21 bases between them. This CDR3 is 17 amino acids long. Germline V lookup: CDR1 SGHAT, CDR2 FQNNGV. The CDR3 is CASSYLPETGPSYEQYV. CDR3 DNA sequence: TGTGCCAGCAGTTATCTCCCGGAGACAGGACCCTCCTACGAGCAGTACGTC.

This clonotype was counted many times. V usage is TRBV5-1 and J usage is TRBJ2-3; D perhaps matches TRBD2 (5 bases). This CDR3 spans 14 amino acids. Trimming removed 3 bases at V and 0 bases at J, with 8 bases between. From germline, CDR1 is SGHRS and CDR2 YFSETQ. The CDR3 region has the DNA TGCGCCAGCAGCTCCGCGGGTAGCACAGATACGCAGTATTTT. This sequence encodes CASSSAGSTDTQYF.

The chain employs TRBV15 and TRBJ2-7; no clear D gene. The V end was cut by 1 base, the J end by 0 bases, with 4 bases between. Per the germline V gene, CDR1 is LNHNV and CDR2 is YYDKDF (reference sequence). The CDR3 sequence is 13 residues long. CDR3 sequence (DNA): TGTGCCACCAGCAGAGGAAACTCCTACGAGCAGTACGTC. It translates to CATSRGNSYEQYV.

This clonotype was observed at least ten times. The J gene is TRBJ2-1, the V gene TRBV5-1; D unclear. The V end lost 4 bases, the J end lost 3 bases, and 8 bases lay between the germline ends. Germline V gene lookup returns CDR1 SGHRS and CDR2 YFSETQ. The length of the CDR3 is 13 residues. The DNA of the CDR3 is TGCGCCAGCAGCCCCTCGGACTACAATGAGCAGTTCTTC. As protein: CASSPSDYNEQFF. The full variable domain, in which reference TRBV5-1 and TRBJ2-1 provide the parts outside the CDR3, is KAGVTQTPRYLIKTRGQQVTLSCSPISGHRSVSWYQQTPGQGLQFLFEYFSETQRNKGNFPGRFSGRQFSNSRSEMNVSTLELGDSALYLCASSPSDYNEQFFGPGTRLTVL.

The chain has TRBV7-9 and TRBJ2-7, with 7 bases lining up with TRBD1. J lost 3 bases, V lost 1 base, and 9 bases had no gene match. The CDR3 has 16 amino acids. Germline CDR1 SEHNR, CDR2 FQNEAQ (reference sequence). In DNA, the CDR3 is TGTGCCAGCAGCTTAGGCCTAACAGGGGCAGACTACGAGCAGTACTTC. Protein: CASSLGLTGADYEQYF.